One sample yielded the 13 T cell receptor beta chains listed below, sequenced in a study of graft-versus-host responses after intestinal transplantation. These receptors have no known antigen. Assay used: immunoSEQ multiplex PCR; TCRdb lists only in-frame clones, some missing. The repertoire holds just under 90,000 clones, around 83% seen once, with approximately 18% in the top ten. The sample in question was unstimulated CD8+ T cells sorted from spleen or lymph node cells, obtained before intestinal transplant. The origin of the receptors is a human donor who received an intestinal transplant.

V and J are TRBV25-1 and TRBJ2-2; weak D call: TRBD1 (5 bases). The CDR3 totals 13 residues. The germline V gene encodes CDR1 MGHDK and CDR2 SYGVNS. The V end lost 7 bases, the J end lost 6 bases, and 12 bases lay between the germline ends. The CDR3 sequence: CASMKGAAGELFF. CDR3 DNA: TGTGCCAGCATGAAAGGGGCGGCCGGGGAGCTGTTTTTT.

The gene calls are TRBV9 and TRBJ1-2; D is possibly TRBD1 (6 bases). V was clipped by 1 base and J by 7 bases, with 14 bases between them. This CDR3 has 14 residues. Germline V gives CDR1 SGDLS, CDR2 YYNGEE. DNA for the CDR3: TGTGCCAGCAGCGTAAGGGGGGGCGTCAGTGGCTACACCTTC. Protein: CASSVRGGVSGYTF.

Concerning this clone itself: The DNA is left out, because the CDR3 cannot be placed on it with certainty; the CDR3 is given as TCRdb lists it. The gene calls are TRBV5-4 and TRBJ1-5; the table's D call, TRBD1, was not checked against the DNA. Termini included, the CDR3 measures 20 amino acids. The germline V gene encodes CDR1 SGHNT and CDR2 YYREEE (reference sequence). The CDR3 region is CVVPVSLCQQLTGGSQPQHF.

V gene TRBV19 combines with J gene TRBJ2-1, with D unresolved. From germline, CDR1 is LNHDA and CDR2 SQIVND (reference sequence). V was shortened by 8 bases and J by 0 bases, with 11 bases between the two germline ends. This CDR3 is built from 14 residues. The CDR3 region has the DNA TGTGCCAGTGAAAGTCTTTACTCCTACAATGAGCAGTTCTTC. This codes for CASESLYSYNEQFF. Drawing the rest from reference TRBV19 and TRBJ2-1, the complete variable domain is DGGITQSPKYLFRKEGQNVTLSCEQNLNHDAMYWYRQDPGQGLRLIYYSQIVNDFQKGDIAEGYSVSREKKESFPLTVTSAQKNPTAFYLCASESLYSYNEQFFGPGTRLTVL.

The J gene is TRBJ1-5, the V gene TRBV27, with TRBD1 matching over 9 bases. The CDR3 covers 16 residues. Germline loops: CDR1 MNHEY, CDR2 SMNVEV (reference sequence). After removal of 4 bases from V and 2 bases from J, the junction contained 6 bases not matched to a gene. This chain's CDR3 is CASSSGQGFGNQPQHF. The CDR3, as DNA: TGTGCCAGCAGTTCGGGACAGGGATTCGGCAATCAGCCCCAGCATTTT.

This rearrangement joins TRBV5-6 to TRBJ1-2; D is possibly TRBD1 (5 bases). Germline CDR1 reads SGHDT; CDR2 reads YYEEEE. Trimming stripped 0 bases from V and 0 bases from J, with 15 bases between. CDR3 length: 17 residues. CDR3 DNA sequence: TGTGCCAGCAGCTTGGACTTAGGGGACCTTACTAACTATGGCTACACCTTC. It codes for CASSLDLGDLTNYGYTF.

The chain combines TRBV12-1 with TRBJ2-1; the D call in the table, TRBD2, was not verified against the DNA. TRBV12-1 is reported as a pseudogene. This CDR3 comprises 18 residues. CDR3 coding DNA: TGTGCCAGCAGCTTCTACCTAGCGGGAGAGGTGGTTCTCAGTGAGCAGTTCTTC. Translating gives CASSFYLAGEVVLSEQFF.

This sequence joins TRBV6-5 and TRBJ2-3; 7 bases line up with TRBD2. The J segment lost 0 bases and the V segment lost 5 bases, leaving 5 bases of the junction unmatched. The germline CDR1 and CDR2 sequences are MNHEY and SVGAGI. The CDR3 sequence is 15 residues long. CDR3 in DNA: TGTGCCAGCAGTCTAGCGGACCGTAGCACAGATACGCAGTATTTT. The encoded protein is CASSLADRSTDTQYF.

This clone was detected a few times. The V and J genes are TRBV6-5 and TRBJ2-3; possibly TRBD1 for D (5 bases). The CDR3 has 14 residues. Germline loops: CDR1 MNHEY, CDR2 SVGAGI. Trimming stripped 0 bases from V and 2 bases from J, with 6 bases between. The CDR3 region has the DNA TGTGCCAGCAGTTACTCGACAGACACAGATACGCAGTATTTT. Its protein is CASSYSTDTDTQYF.

This clone was recorded only once. The rearrangement uses TRBV7-9 and TRBJ1-3; no clear D. Germline CDR1 SEHNR, CDR2 FQNEAQ (reference sequence). Trimming stripped 5 bases from V and 0 bases from J, with 8 bases between. This CDR3 region has 14 residues. This chain's CDR3 is CASSSRISGNTIYF. CDR3 DNA: TGTGCCAGCAGCAGCAGGATCTCTGGAAACACCATATATTTT. Complete variable domain (other parts from reference TRBV7-9 and TRBJ1-3): DTGVSQNPRHKITKRGQNVTFRCDPISEHNRLYWYRQTLGQGPEFLTYFQNEAQLEKSRLLSDRFSAERPKGSFSTLEIQRTEQGDSAMYLCASSSRISGNTIYFGEGSWLTVV.

CDR3 bases: TGTGCCAGCAGCCCGTCCGGGGGCAATGAGCAGTTCTTC. Translation: CASSPSGGNEQFF. The chain couples TRBV5-4 to TRBJ2-1, with TRBD2 as a possible D gene (6 bases). The V gene lost 4 bases and the J gene lost 6 bases, with 11 bases spanning the gap. Germline V gene data show CDR1 as SGHNT and CDR2 as YYREEE (reference sequence). The CDR3 is 13 amino acids.

The V gene is TRBV27, the J gene TRBJ1-1; D unresolved. Trimming took off 6 bases at V and 5 bases at J, with 7 bases between the two ends. The CDR3 loop spans 11 amino acids. Germline CDR1 MNHEY, CDR2 SMNVEV (reference sequence). The CDR3 reads CASSLGTEAFF. The CDR3 DNA is TGTGCCAGCAGCTTAGGGACTGAAGCTTTCTTT.

This chain links TRBV10-3 with TRBJ1-1; TRBD1 agrees at 7 bases. Germline V gene sequence: CDR1 ENHRY, CDR2 SYGVKD. V dropped 11 bases and J dropped 3; count of bases not matched to a gene: 9. CDR3 size: 13 residues. The DNA of the CDR3 is TGTGCCGCCAAGACAGGGATAGACACTGAAGCTTTCTTT. It codes for CAAKTGIDTEAFF.